This T cell receptor beta chain came from a study of T cell responses to AZD1222 COVID-19 vaccine. Study-wide points: Dominant CD4 TCR responses targeted spike regions 160-218 and 743-854. Baseline seropositivity characterized only a handful of AZD1222 recipients. Repertoire collection took place solely once the T cell response had peaked. Reportedly, close to half of spike-specific TCRs are directed against unmutated variant regions.

Data came from immunoSEQ multiplex PCR; TCRdb stores just in-frame clones and leaves some out. This table holds 95,000 to 110,000 clones, 87% found once. In regard to this clone: Its antigen is as yet unknown.

This CDR3 has 15 amino acids. Germline lookup yields CDR1 MNHEY and CDR2 SVGAGI. Trimming shortened V by 6 bases and J by 4 bases, and 18 bases separated the two germline ends. This chain uses TRBV6-5 with TRBJ1-1, with D perhaps matching TRBD1 (6 bases). This clonotype originated in an adult who received the AZD1222 COVID-19 vaccine. Sample: peripheral blood, taken 28 days after the second AZD1222 dose. The CDR3 sequence: CASSQGYRVGTEAFF. For the CDR3, the DNA is TGTGCCAGCAGCCAAGGGTACAGGGTGGGCACTGAAGCTTTCTTT.